A selection of T cell receptor beta chains follows, all from one sample in a study of neoadjuvant nivolumab and ipilimumab in lung cancer. Method: immunoSEQ multiplex PCR; TCRdb's copy keeps in-frame clones and lacks some. The sample lists fewer than 40,000 clones; more than 90% were seen once. The input for sequencing was peripheral blood, taken after neoadjuvant nivolumab, alone or with ipilimumab, at or shortly before surgery. The receptors here all came from an adult with non-small cell lung cancer. CDR3s include the opening cysteine and the closing phenylalanine or tryptophan. D genes are given only for firm matches. Where a row states a size, it is once, few, many or the class of an expanded clone; other rows omit it.

v_call: TRBV6-1
clone_size: NA
d_call: TRBD2
j_call: TRBJ2-5
cdr3_nt: TGTGCCAGCAAACCGGGAGGAGCGAACCAAGAGACCCAGTACTTC
cdr3_aa: CASKPGGANQETQYF

v_call: TRBV18
clone_size: NA
d_call: NA
j_call: TRBJ2-7
cdr3_nt: TGTGCCAGCTCATCGGACAGCACCTACGAGCAGTACTTC
cdr3_aa: CASSSDSTYEQYF

v_call: TRBV19
clone_size: NA
d_call: NA
j_call: TRBJ1-1
cdr3_nt: TGTGCCAGTAGTATTTTCTCCATCGGTGTAATGAACACTGAAGCTTTCTTT
cdr3_aa: CASSIFSIGVMNTEAFF

v_call: TRBV19
clone_size: NA
d_call: NA
j_call: TRBJ2-3
cdr3_nt: TGTGCCAGTAGTTTGACAGGCCGCACAGATACGCAGTATTTT
cdr3_aa: CASSLTGRTDTQYF

v_call: TRBV6-5
clone_size: NA
d_call: NA
j_call: TRBJ2-1
cdr3_nt: TGTGCCAGCAGTTACGGTCGGGAGCCCTCCAATGAGCAGTTCTTC
cdr3_aa: CASSYGREPSNEQFF

v_call: TRBV7-9
clone_size: once
d_call: NA
j_call: TRBJ2-2
cdr3_nt: TGTGCCAGCAGGGGTGTGTGGGGATTGAACACCGGGGAGCTGTTTTTT
cdr3_aa: CASRGVWGLNTGELFF

v_call: TRBV25-1
clone_size: NA
d_call: NA
j_call: TRBJ2-3
cdr3_nt: TGTGCCCCTAAGGGACTCCTCGTGGATACGCAGTATTTT
cdr3_aa: CAPKGLLVDTQYF

v_call: TRBV6-5
clone_size: once
d_call: NA
j_call: TRBJ1-2
cdr3_nt: TGTGCCAGCAGAACTAACTATGGCTACACCTTC
cdr3_aa: CASRTNYGYTF

v_call: TRBV7-2
clone_size: NA
d_call: NA
j_call: TRBJ2-1
cdr3_nt: TGTGCCAGCAGCCGCACCCCGGAGGCCTACAATGAGCAGTTCTTC
cdr3_aa: CASSRTPEAYNEQFF

v_call: TRBV5-1
clone_size: NA
d_call: TRBD2
j_call: TRBJ2-7
cdr3_nt: TGCGCCAGCAGCTTGGCCCGGGGGAGCGGGATAGGCGAGCAGTACTTC
cdr3_aa: CASSLARGSGIGEQYF

v_call: TRBV7-9
clone_size: once
d_call: TRBD1
j_call: TRBJ2-7
cdr3_nt: TGTGCCAGCAGCATAGGACAGGGTGCTTACGAGCAGTACTTC
cdr3_aa: CASSIGQGAYEQYF

v_call: TRBV11-2
clone_size: NA
d_call: NA
j_call: TRBJ2-3
cdr3_nt: TGTGCCAGCAGCTCCCACGGAGCGGCCAGCACAGATACGCAGTATTTT
cdr3_aa: CASSSHGAASTDTQYF

v_call: TRBV18
clone_size: NA
d_call: TRBD1
j_call: TRBJ1-3
cdr3_nt: TGTGCCAGCGGGGACAGGGGGCTCACTGGAAACACCATATATTTT
cdr3_aa: CASGDRGLTGNTIYF

v_call: TRBV14
clone_size: NA
d_call: TRBD2
j_call: TRBJ2-1
cdr3_nt: TGTGCCAGCAGCCAAGATACGTTCAAGCGGGGGGGAGACTCCTACAATGAGCAGTTCTTC
cdr3_aa: CASSQDTFKRGGDSYNEQFF

v_call: TRBV4-1
clone_size: few
d_call: NA
j_call: TRBJ2-7
cdr3_nt: TGCGCCAGCTCCTACTACGTGTGCGAGCAGTACTTC
cdr3_aa: CASSYYVCEQYF

v_call: TRBV11-2
clone_size: NA
d_call: TRBD2
j_call: TRBJ2-2
cdr3_nt: TGTGCCAGCAGCTTAGCGGCGGGAGGGCCCACCGGGGAGCTGTTTTTT
cdr3_aa: CASSLAAGGPTGELFF

v_call: TRBV28
clone_size: NA
d_call: NA
j_call: TRBJ2-2
cdr3_nt: TGTGCCAGCAGTAGGGCAGGGGAAACCGGGGAGCTGTTTTTT
cdr3_aa: CASSRAGETGELFF

v_call: TRBV9
clone_size: NA
d_call: NA
j_call: TRBJ2-3
cdr3_nt: TGTGCCAGCAGCGTAGCTCCTAGCACAGATACGCAGTATTTT
cdr3_aa: CASSVAPSTDTQYF

v_call: TRBV9
clone_size: NA
d_call: TRBD1
j_call: TRBJ2-5
cdr3_nt: TGTGCCAGCAGCGTAGAAAAAAGGGACAGGGGACCCCGATGGGGCGAGACCCAGTACTTC
cdr3_aa: CASSVEKRDRGPRWGETQYF

v_call: TRBV18
clone_size: NA
d_call: NA
j_call: TRBJ1-4
cdr3_nt: TGTGCCAGCTCAACTCAGTCAACTAATGAAAAACTGTTTTTT
cdr3_aa: CASSTQSTNEKLFF

v_call: TRBV5-1
clone_size: NA
d_call: NA
j_call: TRBJ2-1
cdr3_nt: TGCGCCAGCGGCTCCGGGAACATATACAATGAGCAGTTCTTC
cdr3_aa: CASGSGNIYNEQFF

v_call: TRBV6-1
clone_size: NA
d_call: TRBD1
j_call: TRBJ1-1
cdr3_nt: TGTGCCAGCACAAGGGACAGCAAAACTGAAGCTTTCTTT
cdr3_aa: CASTRDSKTEAFF

v_call: TRBV7-2
clone_size: NA
d_call: TRBD2
j_call: TRBJ2-7
cdr3_nt: TGTGCCAGCAGCATAACTAGCGGCTACGAGCAGTACTTC
cdr3_aa: CASSITSGYEQYF

v_call: TRBV10-3
clone_size: NA
d_call: TRBD2
j_call: TRBJ2-7
cdr3_nt: TGTGCCATCAGTGGAGCGGGAGCAGCGTACGAGCAGTACTTC
cdr3_aa: CAISGAGAAYEQYF

v_call: TRBV5-1
clone_size: NA
d_call: TRBD2
j_call: TRBJ2-3
cdr3_nt: TGCGCCAGCAGCATCGGGGGACTAGCGAGCACAGATACGCAGTATTTT
cdr3_aa: CASSIGGLASTDTQYF

v_call: TRBV29-1
clone_size: NA
d_call: NA
j_call: TRBJ2-2
cdr3_nt: TGCAGCGTTGGGATAAAGAACACCGGGGAGCTGTTTTTT
cdr3_aa: CSVGIKNTGELFF

v_call: TRBV5-1
clone_size: NA
d_call: NA
j_call: TRBJ2-3
cdr3_nt: TGCGCCAGCAGCGCGCCATCAGATACGCAGTATTTT
cdr3_aa: CASSAPSDTQYF

v_call: TRBV28
clone_size: NA
d_call: TRBD2
j_call: TRBJ2-2
cdr3_nt: TGTGCCAGCAGTTTATGGGGTGGCGGGAGAGGGGACACCGGGGAGCTGTTTTTT
cdr3_aa: CASSLWGGGRGDTGELFF

v_call: TRBV2
clone_size: NA
d_call: TRBD1
j_call: TRBJ2-7
cdr3_nt: TGTGCCAGCAGTGAATGGACAGGGAGCTCCTACGAGCAGTACTTC
cdr3_aa: CASSEWTGSSYEQYF

v_call: TRBV7-9
clone_size: once
d_call: NA
j_call: TRBJ2-3
cdr3_nt: TGTGCCAGCAGCTCACAGGCAGATACGCAGTATTTT
cdr3_aa: CASSSQADTQYF

v_call: TRBV28
clone_size: NA
d_call: NA
j_call: TRBJ2-7
cdr3_nt: TGTGCCAGCAGTTCCTCCGACCAGGGCACGGGAAAGGGCTACGAGCAGTACTTC
cdr3_aa: CASSSSDQGTGKGYEQYF

v_call: TRBV7-8
clone_size: NA
d_call: NA
j_call: TRBJ2-7
cdr3_nt: TGTGCCAGCAGCATCGGTCCTGGGAAGGAGCAGTACTTC
cdr3_aa: CASSIGPGKEQYF

v_call: TRBV7-9
clone_size: NA
d_call: TRBD1
j_call: TRBJ2-7
cdr3_nt: TGTGCCAGCAGCTCTGCGATTTCAGGGGGAGAGGGAGAGCAGTACTTC
cdr3_aa: CASSSAISGGEGEQYF

v_call: TRBV29-1
clone_size: few
d_call: TRBD2
j_call: TRBJ2-7
cdr3_nt: TGCAGCGTTGTTGGGACTAGCGGGACGGCCTACGAGCAGTACTTC
cdr3_aa: CSVVGTSGTAYEQYF

v_call: TRBV5-1
clone_size: NA
d_call: NA
j_call: TRBJ1-5
cdr3_nt: TGCGCCAGCAGCTTAGACGGCCCTTATAGCAATCAGCCCCAGCATTTT
cdr3_aa: CASSLDGPYSNQPQHF

v_call: TRBV5-1
clone_size: NA
d_call: NA
j_call: TRBJ1-2
cdr3_nt: TGCGCCAGCAGCTTGGATGGGGGGCCCTATGGCTACACCTTC
cdr3_aa: CASSLDGGPYGYTF

v_call: TRBV5-3
clone_size: NA
d_call: NA
j_call: TRBJ2-2
cdr3_nt: TGTGCCAGAAGCCACACCGGGGAGCTGTTTTTT
cdr3_aa: CARSHTGELFF